The T cell receptor beta chain described here comes from a study of shared clonotypes between healthy human individuals. Sequenced by immunoSEQ multiplex PCR; TCRdb stores in-frame clones only, minus some. The sample yields roughly 2 million clones, approximately 95% seen once. Trimming left V 4 bases short and J 4 bases short, with 10 bases between. Germline V gene lookup returns CDR1 SGHVS and CDR2 FQNEAQ. The CDR3 totals 14 residues. The specimen was naive CD4+ T cells sorted from blood. Subset reported: CD45RA+ positively selected. V usage is TRBV7-8 and J usage is TRBJ2-2; D possibly corresponds to TRBD1 (6 bases). This clonotype originated in a man younger than 35 in good health. For the CDR3, the DNA is TGTGCCAGCAGCTCACAGGGTACCACCGGGGAGCTGTTTTTT. This sequence encodes CASSSQGTTGELFF.